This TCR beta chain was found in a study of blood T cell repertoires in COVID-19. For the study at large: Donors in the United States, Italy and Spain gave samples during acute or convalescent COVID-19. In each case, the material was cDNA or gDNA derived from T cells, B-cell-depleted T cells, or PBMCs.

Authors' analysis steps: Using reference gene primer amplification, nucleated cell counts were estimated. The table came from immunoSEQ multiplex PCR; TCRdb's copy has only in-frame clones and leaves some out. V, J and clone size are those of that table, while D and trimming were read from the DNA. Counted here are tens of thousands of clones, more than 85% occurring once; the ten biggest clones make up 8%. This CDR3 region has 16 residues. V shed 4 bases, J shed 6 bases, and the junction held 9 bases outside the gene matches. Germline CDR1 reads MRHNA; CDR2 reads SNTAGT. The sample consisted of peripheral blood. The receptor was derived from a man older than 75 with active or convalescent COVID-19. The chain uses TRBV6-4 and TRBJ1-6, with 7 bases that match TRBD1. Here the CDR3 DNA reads TGTGCCAGCAGTGTCACAGGGGCAGGTGGTAATTCACCCCTCCACTTT. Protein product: CASSVTGAGGNSPLHF.